This T cell receptor beta chain is drawn from a study of human T cells and chemical hapten exposure. Study results and caveats: As patch test score rose, PT1 expanded TCR counts tended to rise as well. The study found that DPC sensitization did not change TCRs above 1 in 1000 frequency.

Notes on this clonotype: Antigen: not known.

Time point indicated: pre-sensitization, week 0. Treatment described: therapeutic diphenylcyclopropenone sensitization with weekly scalp DPC. The starting material, unfractionated whole blood, was used for total RNA extraction. In germline, CDR1 is GTSNPN, CDR2 SVGIG (reference sequence). This CDR3 comprises 14 residues. V shed 1 base and J shed 0 bases, with 7 bases lying between them. TCRdb used MiXCR to reprocess the RACE reads, holding one entry per CDR3 protein. The sample consists of almost 35,000 distinct CDR3 sequences, 9% to 12% of them appearing once. This TCR was sampled from a man aged 45 to 65 with alopecia areata. Some clones in this sample may be carry-over from other donors' samples. The specimen was whole blood, collected in connection with sensitization to the hapten diphenylcyclopropenone (DPC). This rearrangement joins TRBV30 to TRBJ2-4; TRBD2 might be the D (5 bases). CDR3 in amino acids: CAWSAGLAKNIQYF. CDR3 DNA sequence: TGTGCCTGGAGTGCCGGACTAGCCAAAAACATTCAGTACTTC.